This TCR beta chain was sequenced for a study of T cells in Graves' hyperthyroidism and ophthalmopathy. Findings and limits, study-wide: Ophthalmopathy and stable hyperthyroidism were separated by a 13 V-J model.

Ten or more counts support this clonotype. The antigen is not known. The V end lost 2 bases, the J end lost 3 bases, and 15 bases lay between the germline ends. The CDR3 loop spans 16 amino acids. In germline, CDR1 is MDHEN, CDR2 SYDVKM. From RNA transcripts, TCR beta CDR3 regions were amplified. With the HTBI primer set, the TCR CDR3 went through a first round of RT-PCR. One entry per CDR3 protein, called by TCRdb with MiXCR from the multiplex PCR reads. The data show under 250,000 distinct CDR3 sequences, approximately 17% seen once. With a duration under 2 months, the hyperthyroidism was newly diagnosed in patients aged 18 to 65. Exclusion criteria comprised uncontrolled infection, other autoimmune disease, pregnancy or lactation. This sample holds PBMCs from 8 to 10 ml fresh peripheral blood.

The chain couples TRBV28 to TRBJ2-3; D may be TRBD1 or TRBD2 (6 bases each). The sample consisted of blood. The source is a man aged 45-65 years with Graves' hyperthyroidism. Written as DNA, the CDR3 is TGTGCCAGCAGTTTAGTTGTCGGGGGCTTAACAGATACGCAGTATTTT. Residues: CASSLVVGGLTDTQYF.